Included here is one T cell receptor beta chain sequence, with context. The sample belongs to a study of shared clonotypes between healthy human individuals. Some clones are missing from TCRdb's copy, which holds only in-frame ones; the method was immunoSEQ multiplex PCR. The table lists around 2,000,000 clones, roughly 95% of them singletons, with 0.95% to 1.5% in the top ten. The naive CD8 subset, CD45RO-negative cells positively selected for CCR7, excluded terminally differentiated effector memory CD45RA+ cells. Among the donors, all were Caucasian adults who lived in Nashville, Tennessee. The source material was naive CD8+ T cells sorted from blood. The sequence came from a young man in good health.

The DNA for the CDR3 is TGTGCCAGCAGTTTATGGGGTTCTGGGGCCAACGTCCTGACTTTC. Its translation is CASSLWGSGANVLTF. The V gene is TRBV27, the J gene TRBJ2-6, with D uncertain. The CDR3 covers 15 residues. Germline V gene data show CDR1 as MNHEY and CDR2 as SMNVEV (reference sequence). The ends were cut back, 1 base at V and 1 base at J, with 5 bases in the middle.